Below are 21 T cell receptor beta chains sequenced from a single sample in a study of CD4 T cells in relation to SARS-CoV-2 and coronaviruses. Sequenced by immunoSEQ multiplex PCR; TCRdb stores in-frame clones only, minus some. The table shows some 43,000 clones, with about 80% occurring only once. For these TCRs, the target antigens are not known. The sample was naive CD4+ T cells from PBMCs, cultured in vitro. Specified subset: naive CD4+ T cells isolated by negative enrichment. These receptors originate from an adult with COVID-19.

The chain joins TRBV3-1 (or the pseudogene TRBV3-2) to TRBJ2-1; possible D gene TRBD1, 6 bases. The germline V and J ends were trimmed by 4 bases and 1 base, with 20 bases remaining between them. The CDR3 totals 18 residues. Germline V gene sequence: CDR1 LGHDT, CDR2 YNNKEL (reference sequence). The CDR3 coding sequence is TGTGCCAGCAGCCGTAGAAGATTTGGGGGCCGGTCCTACAATGAGCAGTTCTTC. This encodes CASSRRRFGGRSYNEQFF.

The chain employs TRBV28 and TRBJ2-1; D is uncertain. The V end was cut by 6 bases, the J end by 0 bases, with 18 bases between. From germline, CDR1 is MDHEN and CDR2 SYDVKM. The CDR3 is made up of 17 amino acids. For the CDR3, the DNA is TGTGCCAGCAGCTCAGGTAGGCCCTACAGCTCCTACAATGAGCAGTTCTTC. It is translated as CASSSGRPYSSYNEQFF.

The CDR3 is CASSLKDGRRTIYF. As DNA, the CDR3 is TGTGCCAGCAGCTTGAAGGACGGACGAAGGACCATATATTTT. The chain recombines TRBV5-6 with TRBJ1-3; D remains unclear. V shed 1 base and J shed 10 bases, with 15 bases lying between them. The CDR3 is 14 amino acids. Germline V gene lookup returns CDR1 SGHDT and CDR2 YYEEEE.

V is TRBV30 and J is TRBJ1-1; D gene uncertain. CDR3 length: 11 amino acids. Germline CDR1 GTSNPN, CDR2 SVGIG (reference sequence). The CDR3 here is CGGGRNTEAFF. The CDR3 DNA reads TGTGGGGGAGGCAGAAACACTGAAGCTTTCTTT.

V usage is TRBV6-6 and J usage is TRBJ2-7; perhaps TRBD2 as D (7 bases). Trimming took 5 bases from V and 1 from J, leaving 15 bases between them. The CDR3 contains 15 residues. Germline CDR1 MNHNY, CDR2 SVGAGI (reference sequence). The CDR3 sequence: CASSDTRGGSYEQYF. CDR3 sequence (DNA): TGTGCCAGCAGTGACACAAGGGGGGGATCCTACGAGCAGTACTTC.

This sequence joins TRBV27 and TRBJ1-2, with D tentatively TRBD1 (5 bases). V shed 0 bases and J shed 3 bases, with 14 bases lying between them. Per the germline V gene, CDR1 is MNHEY and CDR2 is SMNVEV (reference sequence). The CDR3 loop spans 16 amino acids. The CDR3 nucleotides are TGTGCCAGCAGTTTATCGGGACTCAGGGTTCACTATGGCTACACCTTC. Its translation: CASSLSGLRVHYGYTF.

This chain links TRBV18 with TRBJ2-7; TRBD1 matches 12 bases. Looked up from germline, CDR1 is KGHSH and CDR2 is LQKENI. The CDR3 runs 15 residues. The V segment lost 0 bases and the J segment 7 bases; nucleotides outside the gene matches: 4. The CDR3 coding sequence is TGTGCCAGCTCACCACCGGGACAGGGGGCGCGGGAGCAGTACTTC. Encoded protein: CASSPPGQGAREQYF.

This clone was observed once. J is TRBJ1-1 and V is TRBV2; possibly TRBD1 for D (5 bases). The CDR3 is 13 residues long. The germline gives CDR1 SNHLY, CDR2 FYNNEI. The V and J ends lost 2 bases and 14 bases respectively, with 18 bases between them. This CDR3 is CASSERSGTSGFF. CDR3 DNA: TGTGCCAGCAGTGAACGATCCGGGACCTCGGGCTTCTTT.

The chain recombines TRBV7-9 with TRBJ1-6; possible D gene TRBD1, 5 bases. The V gene lost 4 bases and the J gene lost 5 bases, with 12 bases spanning the gap. Germline V gene sequence: CDR1 SEHNR, CDR2 FQNEAQ (reference sequence). The CDR3 has 15 amino acids. The CDR3 nucleotides are TGTGCCAGCAGCTCCCGCGGGGGACATAATTCACCCCTCCACTTT. As protein: CASSSRGGHNSPLHF.

Only a few counts were recorded for this clone. The chain couples TRBV27 to TRBJ2-2, with D unclear. Germline V lookup: CDR1 MNHEY, CDR2 SMNVEV (reference sequence). The CDR3 extends over 13 amino acids. The V gene lost 5 bases and the J gene lost 0 bases, with 4 bases spanning the gap. CDR3: CASSPSNTGELFF. Written as DNA, the CDR3 is TGTGCCAGCAGTCCGTCGAACACCGGGGAGCTGTTTTTT.

The V and J genes are TRBV5-1 and TRBJ2-2; maybe TRBD2 (5 bases). The CDR3 sequence is 14 residues long. Germline V gene sequence: CDR1 SGHRS, CDR2 YFSETQ. The ends were cut back, 0 bases at V and 8 bases at J, with 11 bases in the middle. CDR3 sequence (DNA): TGCGCCAGCAGCTTGGGGACTTTCGGTGGGGAGCTGTTTTTT. It is translated as CASSLGTFGGELFF.

The rearrangement uses TRBV28 and TRBJ1-2, with D maybe TRBD1 (5 bases). From germline, CDR1 is MDHEN and CDR2 SYDVKM. V lost 6 bases and J 4 bases, leaving 27 bases between the germline ends. The CDR3 is 18 residues long. CDR3 DNA: TGTGCCAGCAGCCTAGTGGGAAAGCAGGGCGGAGGGGTCTATGGCTACACCTTC. Its translation is CASSLVGKQGGGVYGYTF.

The chain is built from TRBV6-1 and TRBJ1-6; the D gene is possibly TRBD1 (6 bases). Germline CDR1 MNHNS, CDR2 SASEGT. The V end was cut by 2 bases, the J end by 10 bases, with 9 bases between. The CDR3 consists of 13 residues. The CDR3 DNA reads as TGTGCCAGCAGTGAAACCAGGGGATCACCCCTCCACTTT. Encoded protein: CASSETRGSPLHF.

This clone was counted between two and nine times. V and J are TRBV24-1 and TRBJ2-7, with TRBD2 identical over 8 bases. The trim removed 9 bases at V and 4 bases at J, leaving 1 base unmatched. The length of the CDR3 is 11 residues. The V gene's germline CDR1 is KGHDR and CDR2 SFDVKD. CDR3 amino acids: CATASGYEQYF. In DNA, the CDR3 is TGTGCCACCGCTAGCGGGTACGAGCAGTACTTC.

This clone has just one count. This chain uses TRBV4-3 with TRBJ2-7; D is undetermined. There are 14 residues in the CDR3. The germline V gene has CDR1 LGHNA and CDR2 YSLEER. The V and J ends lost 2 bases and 5 bases respectively, with 13 bases between them. CDR3 in DNA: TGCGCCAGCAGCCAAAGTATCCGCGGAGACGAGCAGTACTTC. Its translation: CASSQSIRGDEQYF.

This clone has a handful of counts. The CDR3, as DNA: TGTGCCAGCAGCCTTATGAGACAGGGATTGTTCTTC. This codes for CASSLMRQGLFF. This chain links TRBV7-9 with TRBJ2-1, with TRBD1 matching 7 bases. The trim removed 5 bases at V and 15 bases at J, leaving 10 bases unmatched. This CDR3 is built from 12 residues. Germline V gene sequence: CDR1 SEHNR, CDR2 FQNEAQ (reference sequence).

With regard to this clone: Other DNA sequences in this specimen translate into the identical CDR3. The rearrangement links TRBV18 to TRBJ2-5; maybe TRBD2 (6 bases). Trimming took off 3 bases at V and 1 base at J, with 6 bases between the two ends. The length of the CDR3 is 13 residues. CDR1 KGHSH and CDR2 LQKENI come from the germline V gene. The CDR3 loop reads CASSPGLQETQYF. Written as DNA, the CDR3 is TGTGCCAGCTCACCGGGACTCCAAGAGACCCAGTACTTC.

This chain connects TRBV28 to TRBJ1-1; 8 nucleotides line up with TRBD1. The germline CDR1 and CDR2 sequences are MDHEN and SYDVKM. CDR3 size: 15 residues. Germline trimming cut 3 bases from V and 1 base from J; bases unmatched to any gene: 4. CDR3 protein: CASSFRGPQNTEAFF. The CDR3 nucleotides read TGTGCCAGCAGTTTCAGGGGGCCTCAGAACACTGAAGCTTTCTTT.

The chain joins TRBV6-4 to TRBJ2-1; 7 bases agree with TRBD2. This CDR3 has 16 residues. Germline V CDR1 and CDR2: MRHNA, SNTAGT. J was trimmed by 2 bases and V by 4 bases; bases with no gene match: 8. The CDR3 sequence: CASSVTGEGPYNEQFF. The CDR3 DNA reads TGTGCCAGCAGTGTGACGGGGGAGGGCCCCTACAATGAGCAGTTCTTC.

There are a few counts of this clone. J is TRBJ1-1 and V is TRBV7-3; 8 bases align to TRBD1. V lost 6 bases to trimming and J lost 4 bases; unmatched junction nucleotides: 4. The CDR3 length is 13 residues. The germline CDR1 and CDR2 sequences are SGHTA and FQGTGA. CDR3 in DNA: TGTGCCAGCAGACGACAGGGGAGCACTGAAGCTTTCTTT. The encoded protein is CASRRQGSTEAFF.

In nucleotides, the CDR3 is TGTGCCAGCAGGTCAGGGACAGGGCGGAATGAGCAGTTCTTC. The encoded protein is CASRSGTGRNEQFF. The chain recombines TRBV7-3 with TRBJ2-1; 9 nucleotides match TRBD1. Trimming took 6 bases from V and 7 from J; bases not matched to a gene: 7. This CDR3 is 14 amino acids long. CDR1 is SGHTA, CDR2 FQGTGA, per germline.